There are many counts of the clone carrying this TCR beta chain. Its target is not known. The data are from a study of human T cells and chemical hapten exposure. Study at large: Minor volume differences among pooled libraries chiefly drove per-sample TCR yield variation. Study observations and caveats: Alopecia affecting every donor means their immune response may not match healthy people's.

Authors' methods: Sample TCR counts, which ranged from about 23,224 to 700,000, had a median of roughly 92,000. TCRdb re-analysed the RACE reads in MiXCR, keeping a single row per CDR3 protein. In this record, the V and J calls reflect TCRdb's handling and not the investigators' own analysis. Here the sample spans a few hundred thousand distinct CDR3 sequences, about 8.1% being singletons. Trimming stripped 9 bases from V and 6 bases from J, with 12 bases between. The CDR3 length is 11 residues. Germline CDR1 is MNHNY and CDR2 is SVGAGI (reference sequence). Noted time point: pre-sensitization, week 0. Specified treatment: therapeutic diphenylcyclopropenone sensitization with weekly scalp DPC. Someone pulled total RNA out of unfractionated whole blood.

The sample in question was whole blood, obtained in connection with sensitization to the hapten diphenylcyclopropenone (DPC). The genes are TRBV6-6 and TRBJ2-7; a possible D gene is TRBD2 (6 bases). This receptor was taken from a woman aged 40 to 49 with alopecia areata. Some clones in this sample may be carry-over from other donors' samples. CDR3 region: CASCREVEQYF. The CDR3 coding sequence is TGTGCCAGTTGCAGGGAGGTCGAGCAGTACTTC.